The T cell receptor beta chain under discussion was sequenced for a study of response to subunit inactivated influenza vaccine (dated by TCRdb to the late 2010s). Concerning the study at large: The study used deep quantitative T cell receptor repertoire profiling to track responses to a trivalent subunit inactivated influenza vaccine. On the study overall, not on this receptor specifically: According to the authors, only a limited number of new T cells may be recruited by each seasonal influenza vaccination.

From the germline V gene, CDR1 is SNHLY and CDR2 is FYNNEI. Spanning cysteine to phenylalanine, the CDR3 consists of 15 amino acids. The CDR3 DNA has 45 bases and is translated from base 1. This clonotype was seen a few times. It lacks a known antigen. A read error may produce the germline difference seen at one junction end. The library was generated by RT-PCR. TCRdb names Illumina HiSeq 2500 as the instrument used. The public sequencing data were trimmed at Q25 with fastp and processed into clonotypes with MiXCR by TCRdb, which kept only in-frame beta chains. Rows with a matching CDR3 protein are joined into one entry that keeps the most common DNA and genes. In all, the sample holds roughly 620,000 distinct CDR3 sequences, and around 10% of those were seen once. The ten most abundant clones make up 11% of the sample. This sample was shared with a second study, whose subject was T cells expressing NK-cell markers. Per that second paper: TCR beta cDNA libraries were made by 5'RACE template switching that added a universal primer site and unique molecular identifiers. In sorted CD3+CD56+NKG2C+, CD3+CD56+NKG2C- and CD3+CD56-NKG2C+ T-cell subsets from several donors, TCR beta-chain repertoires were profiled. Most of the eight sequenced donors were HCMV-seropositive and one was HCMV-seronegative. In several experiments an anti-gammadeltaTCR antibody was added to restrict sorting to alphabetaTCR-expressing T cells. For roughly six donors, the dominant CD3+CD56+NKG2C+ clonotypes were among the top 10 CD8+ clonotypes and accounted for about 1.0-7.5% of CD8+ T cells. Those dominant clonotypes were again the most abundant among CD3+CD56-NKG2C+ cells in a handful of donors, at roughly 25-60.1%. It remained unclear whether the expanded NKG2C-expressing T cell clones were specific for HCMV antigens. The eight sequenced donors were randomly selected healthy volunteers, three men and five women. HCMV-specific IgG was detected in serum with a commercial ELISA kit to determine HCMV serostatus. Ficoll density gradient centrifugation was used to isolate peripheral blood mononuclear cells from blood. For more than 5 donors, unsorted PBMC were also used to sequence bulk peripheral blood T-cell repertoires. cDNA synthesis was primed from the TCR beta constant segment, followed by two successive PCR amplification steps. The libraries were sequenced on Illumina HiSeq 2000/2500, MiSeq or NextSeq, producing 2 x 150 bp reads. MIGEC handled demultiplexing of the reads and grouping by UMI, while MiTCR was used to assemble and quantify clonotypes. Only TCR cDNA sequences supported by at least two reads were kept to exclude erroneous sequences. The tcR package was used for downstream repertoire analysis, and clonotypes were matched across fractions by CDR3 nucleotide sequence plus V segment. Antigen specificity was annotated against VDJdb with VDJmatch, allowing one amino acid substitution in CDR3.

The chain was built from TRBV2 and TRBJ1-1; possibly the D gene is TRBD1, per 5 matching bases. This specimen consisted of PBMCs from blood, obtained on the day of vaccination. This receptor was taken from a man in his fifties who received an inactivated influenza vaccine. Donor details come from another sample of the same person, matched by shared clones. The CDR3 protein sequence reads: CASVQGLLMNTEVFF. The nucleotide sequence reads TGTGCCAGCGTGCAGGGACTACTAATGAACACTGAAGTTTTCTTT.